A selection of T cell receptor beta chains follows, all from one sample in a study of T cells in Graves' hyperthyroidism and ophthalmopathy. MiXCR, applied by TCRdb to the multiplex PCR reads, yields one record per CDR3 protein. The sample records approximately 600,000 distinct CDR3 sequences, under 25% being singletons. The sequencing input was blood. These receptors came from a young man with Graves' ophthalmopathy. The CDR3 runs from the conserved cysteine through the conserved F or W. The D gene is left open where the match is weak. Size values are once, few and many counts, or a class for expanded clones, and some rows have none.

V	J	D	size	length	DNA	CDR3
TRBV20-1	TRBJ2-1	.	few	15	TGCAGTGCTAGAGCTGTCCAGCTGTTCTACAATGAGCAGTTCTTC	CSARAVQLFYNEQFF
TRBV10-3	TRBJ2-7	TRBD2	.	14	TGTGCCATCAGTGCAGGACTAGCGGATTACGAGCAGTACTTC	CAISAGLADYEQYF
TRBV20-1	TRBJ2-7	.	.	17	TGCAGTGCTAGAGACGGATCGAAGGGACGCGACTCCTACGAGCAGTACTTC	CSARDGSKGRDSYEQYF
TRBV9	TRBJ2-7	TRBD2	few	13	TGTGCCAGCAGCGCCAGCGGGAGCCACGAGCAGTACTTC	CASSASGSHEQYF
TRBV28	TRBJ2-7	.	few	14	TGTGCCAGCAGTTTAGGGGGAACGCTTGTTGAGCAGTACTTC	CASSLGGTLVEQYF
TRBV20-1	TRBJ1-1	.	few	14	TGCAGTGCTGTCACAGGCGAGTTGGGCACTGAAGCTTTCTTT	CSAVTGELGTEAFF
TRBV28	TRBJ1-5	.	.	14	TGTGCCAGCAGTTTTCCGGGACTTGAAGAGCCCCAGCATTTT	CASSFPGLEEPQHF
TRBV2	TRBJ2-3	.	.	13	TGTGCCAGCGTAGCGGACTTCACAGATACGCAGTATTTT	CASVADFTDTQYF
TRBV28	TRBJ1-5	.	few	14	TGTGCCAGCAGTTTAATAGCCGGCGAGCAGCCCCAGCATTTT	CASSLIAGEQPQHF
TRBV5-1	TRBJ2-3	TRBD2	few	16	TGCGCCAGCAGCTTGATAAGCGGGAGGGGCACAGATACGCAGTATTTT	CASSLISGRGTDTQYF
TRBV4-1	TRBJ2-7	.	.	16	TGCGCCAGCAGCCAAGATCCGTCACACTTTGACTACGAGCAGTACTTC	CASSQDPSHFDYEQYF
TRBV30	TRBJ1-1	TRBD1	many	15	TGTGCCTGGAGTGTACCAGGGACAGGAGGACCTGAAGCTTTCTTT	CAWSVPGTGGPEAFF
TRBV19	TRBJ1-2	TRBD1	few	15	TGTGCCAGTAGTATTCCGGGACAGGGAATCTATGGCTACACCTTC	CASSIPGQGIYGYTF
TRBV18	TRBJ2-5	TRBD1	.	16	TGTGCCAGCTCACCGGAGACAGGGGGGAACCAAGAGACCCAGTACTTC	CASSPETGGNQETQYF
TRBV30	TRBJ2-1	.	many	12	TGTGCCTGGAGTACGCGTGACAATGAGCAGTTCTTC	CAWSTRDNEQFF
TRBV11-2	TRBJ1-1	TRBD1	many	15	TGTGCCAGCAGCATCCTGGACAGGGTGAACACTGAAGCTTTCTTT	CASSILDRVNTEAFF
TRBV4-1	TRBJ2-7	.	.	14	TGCGCCAGCAGCCCCGAGGACATAGCCTACGAGCAGTACTTC	CASSPEDIAYEQYF
TRBV30	TRBJ1-1	.	many	14	TGTGCCTGGAGGGTACAGGGAGAGAACACTGAAGCTTTCTTT	CAWRVQGENTEAFF
TRBV11-2	TRBJ2-1	TRBD2	many	16	TGTGCCAGCAGCTCGAGAGCGGGAGGGCGTTACAATGAGCAGTTCTTC	CASSSRAGGRYNEQFF
TRBV28	TRBJ2-6	TRBD1	.	17	TGTGCCAGCAGTTTAGGACAGGGGGCTACTGGGGCCAACGTCCTGACTTTC	CASSLGQGATGANVLTF
TRBV9	TRBJ1-6	.	.	14	TGTGCCAGCAGCGCGCAGGGTTCTAATTCACCCCTCCACTTT	CASSAQGSNSPLHF
TRBV19	TRBJ1-2	.	.	14	TGTGCCAGTACGGTTAGGGAACGGAACTATGGCTACACCTTC	CASTVRERNYGYTF
TRBV30	TRBJ2-3	.	few	14	TGTGCCTGGAGGCCGGCTTATAGCACAGATACGCAGTATTTT	CAWRPAYSTDTQYF
TRBV18	TRBJ1-1	.	many	13	TGTGCCAGCTTTTCCGGGATGAACACTGAAGCTTTCTTT	CASFSGMNTEAFF
TRBV20-1	TRBJ2-7	.	few	15	TGCAGTGCTAGCCCCGGGACCGATTATTTCTACGAGCAGTACTTC	CSASPGTDYFYEQYF
TRBV7-8	TRBJ1-4	.	.	12	TGTGCCAGCAGCTTAGGAAGGGAAAAACTGTTTTTT	CASSLGREKLFF